Presented here are 29 T cell receptor beta chains from one specimen sequenced in a study of vaccination and CD4 T cells after COVID-19. Cultured CD4+ T cells had their DNA profiled by the Oncomine TCR Beta short-read assay. Using its own MiXCR run on the PCR reads, TCRdb lists one record per CDR3 protein. The profile shows more than 15,000 distinct CDR3 sequences, roughly two fifths of them singletons. As for treatment: roughly 10-day PBMC culture with coronavirus spike peptide pools or control peptides (ViraFEST assay). Their recognized antigens are unknown. Material: CD4+ T cells from blood, cultured in vitro, obtained before SARS-CoV-2 vaccination. These receptors were taken from a human donor who received a COVID-19 vaccine.

The V call is TRBV7-3, the J call TRBJ2-1, with D perhaps matching TRBD1 (6 bases). In germline, CDR1 is SGHTA, CDR2 FQGTGA. The CDR3 loop spans 16 amino acids. V was cut by 5 bases and J by 0 bases, with 14 bases left in between. The CDR3 DNA reads TGTGCCAGCAGCCCAATGGGACAACCCTCCTACAATGAGCAGTTCTTC. This gives the protein CASSPMGQPSYNEQFF.

CDR3 DNA: TGTGCCAGTCGGACAGGGCAAGCCGGGGAGCTGTTTTTT. Translated: CASRTGQAGELFF. The chain carries TRBV19 and TRBJ2-2, with 8 bases identical to TRBD1. The V segment lost 8 bases and the J segment 6 bases; nucleotides outside the gene matches: 5. The CDR3 covers 13 residues. The germline V gene encodes CDR1 LNHDA and CDR2 SQIVND (reference sequence).

The rearrangement links TRBV5-1 to TRBJ1-2, with D perhaps TRBD1 (5 bases). CDR1 is SGHRS and CDR2 is YFSETQ in the germline V gene. The CDR3 has 14 residues. V was clipped by 4 bases and J by 8 bases, with 18 bases between them. CDR3 nucleotide sequence: TGCGCCAGCAGCCCCGGGGGAGATCGTACCGGCTACACCTTC. It encodes CASSPGGDRTGYTF. Full variable domain (missing parts from reference TRBV5-1 and TRBJ1-2): KAGVTQTPRYLIKTRGQQVTLSCSPISGHRSVSWYQQTPGQGLQFLFEYFSETQRNKGNFPGRFSGRQFSNSRSEMNVSTLELGDSALYLCASSPGGDRTGYTFGSGTRLTVV.

The V call is TRBV7-8, the J call TRBJ1-1; TRBD1 is a possible D gene (5 bases). Germline CDR1 and CDR2: SGHVS and FQNEAQ. The CDR3 contains 14 residues. V dropped 4 bases and J dropped 10 bases, with 19 bases sitting between them. The CDR3 protein is CASSSKVRGARAFF. The CDR3 nucleotides are TGTGCCAGCAGCTCCAAGGTGCGGGGCGCCCGAGCTTTCTTT.

The rearrangement uses TRBV20-1 and TRBJ2-3, with D unresolved. The V end lost 3 bases, the J end lost 4 bases, and 8 bases lay between the germline ends. The CDR3 has 12 amino acids. Germline loops: CDR1 DFQATT, CDR2 SNEGSKA (reference sequence). CDR3 sequence reads: CSASLTSDTQYF. The CDR3 DNA reads TGCAGTGCTAGCCTAACCTCAGATACGCAGTATTTT.

J is TRBJ2-3 and V is TRBV20-1, with 12 bases lining up with TRBD2. CDR1 DFQATT and CDR2 SNEGSKA come from the germline V gene (reference sequence). CDR3 length: 16 amino acids. After removal of 3 bases from V and 2 bases from J, the junction contained 6 bases not matched to a gene. DNA for the CDR3: TGCAGTGCTAGGCAGGCTAGCGGGGGGGTCACAGATACGCAGTATTTT. Its protein product is CSARQASGGVTDTQYF.

V gene TRBV2 combines with J gene TRBJ1-6; D is undetermined. The CDR3 consists of 14 residues. Germline CDR1 SNHLY, CDR2 FYNNEI. The CDR3 is CALGRDGDNSPLHF. The DNA for the CDR3 is TGTGCTTTGGGGAGGGATGGAGATAATTCACCCCTCCACTTT.

The V call is TRBV20-1, the J call TRBJ1-1; D remains ambiguous. The V gene's germline CDR1 is DFQATT and CDR2 SNEGSKA (reference sequence). The CDR3 is 12 residues long. V dropped 6 bases and J dropped 2 bases, with 10 bases sitting between them. The CDR3 DNA is TGCAGTGCGGTCACCCCCAACACTGAAGCTTTCTTT. Translated: CSAVTPNTEAFF.

The chain links TRBV21-1 to TRBJ2-5; the tabulated D call, TRBD2, remains unverified against the DNA. TRBV21-1 is assigned pseudogene status. This CDR3 region has 19 residues. The CDR3 region has the DNA TGTGCCAGCAGCAAAGAGGAAGGTAGCGGGGTGAGCTCCCCAGAGACCCAGTACTTC. It is translated as CASSKEEGSGVSSPETQYF.

The chain employs TRBV30 and TRBJ2-2; a possible D gene is TRBD2 (6 bases). V was cut by 3 bases and J by 1 base, with 9 bases left in between. The germline CDR1 and CDR2 sequences are GTSNPN and SVGIG (reference sequence). CDR3 size: 14 residues. The CDR3 protein is CAWRPAGNTGELFF. The CDR3 DNA sequence: TGTGCCTGGAGACCAGCGGGGAACACCGGGGAGCTGTTTTTT.

The chain employs TRBV24-1 and TRBJ2-3, with unresolved D. Between the trimmed V and J ends, which lost 8 bases and 0 bases, there was a span of 14 bases. Per germline, CDR1 KGHDR and CDR2 SFDVKD. The CDR3 extends over 15 amino acids. CDR3 amino acids: CATTQAGSSTDTQYF. The CDR3, as DNA: TGTGCCACCACTCAGGCAGGCTCTAGCACAGATACGCAGTATTTT.

This chain uses TRBV19 with TRBJ2-7; TRBD1 aligns across 9 bases. CDR1 LNHDA and CDR2 SQIVND come from the germline V gene (reference sequence). V trimming: 4 bases; J trimming: 6 bases; junction bases outside the gene matches: 7. CDR3 length: 14 amino acids. CDR3 coding DNA: TGTGCCAGTAGTACAAGACAGGGGGTAAGCGAGCAGTACTTC. Translated: CASSTRQGVSEQYF.

The chain recombines TRBV11-3 with TRBJ2-5; 7 nucleotides line up with TRBD1. The junction had 4 bases not matched to a gene; V was cut back by 5 bases and J by 4 bases. The CDR3 extends over 13 amino acids. CDR1 and CDR2 (germline): SGHNT, YENEEA. Here the CDR3 DNA reads TGTGCCAGCAGCGAGAACAGGGGAGAGACCCAGTACTTC. Encoded protein: CASSENRGETQYF.

This sequence joins TRBV7-8 and TRBJ1-5; D is unresolved. V dropped 2 bases and J dropped 4 bases, with 12 bases sitting between them. In germline, CDR1 is SGHVS, CDR2 FQNEAQ. CDR3 length: 15 amino acids. As DNA, the CDR3 is TGTGCCAGCAGCTTATCCCCGACACCTAATCAGCCCCAGCATTTT. Protein: CASSLSPTPNQPQHF. Drawing the rest from reference TRBV7-8 and TRBJ1-5, the complete variable domain is GAGVSQSPRYKVAKRGQDVALRCDPISGHVSLFWYQQALGQGPEFLTYFQNEAQLDKSGLPSDRFFAERPEGSVSTLKIQRTQQEDSAVYLCASSLSPTPNQPQHFGDGTRLSIL.

The V call is TRBV4-1, the J call TRBJ1-4; 11 bases map to TRBD1. The CDR3 runs 15 residues. V was clipped by 0 bases and J by 15 bases; unmatched bases: 9. Germline CDR1 reads MGHRA; CDR2 reads YSYEKL. As DNA, the CDR3 is TGCGCCAGCAGCCAAGATAGGACAGGGGGCCCAGAGATGTTTTTT. Residues: CASSQDRTGGPEMFF.

The CDR3 loop is CASSGTVAGTDTQYF. Here the CDR3 DNA reads TGTGCCAGCAGCGGGACAGTTGCCGGCACAGATACGCAGTATTTT. The rearrangement links TRBV6-4 to TRBJ2-3; 7 nucleotides align to TRBD1. Germline V CDR1 and CDR2: MRHNA, SNTAGT. Trimming cost V 6 bases and J 1 base; bases outside gene matches: 7. CDR3 length equals 15 residues.

The V and J genes are TRBV29-1 and TRBJ2-5; 9 bases match TRBD2. In germline, CDR1 is SQVTM, CDR2 ANQGSEA. The junction had 6 bases not matched to a gene; V was cut back by 3 bases and J by 4 bases. The CDR3 runs to 14 residues. The CDR3 region has the DNA TGCAGCGTTGAGCGGCGGGGGGGCCGAGAGACCCAGTACTTC. Translated: CSVERRGGRETQYF.

The rearrangement uses TRBV7-7 and TRBJ2-7; no definite D call. Germline V gene data show CDR1 as SSHAT and CDR2 as FNYEAQ (reference sequence). The CDR3 is made up of 13 amino acids. Trimming took off 1 base at V and 5 bases at J, with 9 bases between the two ends. The CDR3 DNA is TGTGCCAGCAGCTTAGGGGCCGGCGACGAGCAGTACTTC. Its protein is CASSLGAGDEQYF.

This clonotype occurred a few times. V usage is TRBV12-3 or TRBV12-4 and J usage is TRBJ1-5; D may be TRBD1 (5 bases). CDR3 size: 14 residues. V lost 3 bases to trimming and J lost 9 bases, with 15 bases between them. The CDR3: CASSLGREWGPQHF. In DNA form, the CDR3 reads TGTGCCAGCAGTTTGGGACGGGAGTGGGGGCCCCAGCATTTT.

The chain carries TRBV2 and TRBJ1-1; TRBD1 aligns across 7 bases. Germline loops: CDR1 SNHLY, CDR2 FYNNEI. This CDR3 comprises 14 residues. V lost 2 bases to trimming and J lost 4 bases; unmatched junction nucleotides: 4. As DNA, the CDR3 is TGTGCCAGCAGTGAATATCAGGGGGGCACTGAAGCTTTCTTT. It encodes CASSEYQGGTEAFF.

The genes are TRBV12-3 or TRBV12-4 and TRBJ2-7; tentatively, D is TRBD1 or TRBD2 (7 bases each). CDR3 length: 14 amino acids. Between the trimmed V and J ends, which lost 8 bases and 6 bases, there was a span of 20 bases. The CDR3 region has the DNA TGTGCCAGCTGCCCCTTCAGGGGGGGTACCGAGCAGTACTTC. Its protein product is CASCPFRGGTEQYF.

This chain uses TRBV12-3 or TRBV12-4 with TRBJ2-3; D not resolved. Trimming cost V 6 bases and J 3 bases, with 13 bases left between them. CDR3 length equals 14 residues. The CDR3 loop is CASSGGRITDTQYF. CDR3 bases: TGTGCCAGCAGCGGTGGCAGGATTACAGATACGCAGTATTTT.

The J gene is TRBJ2-4, the V gene TRBV2; D gene ambiguous. CDR3 size: 14 residues. The germline V gene encodes CDR1 SNHLY and CDR2 FYNNEI. Trimming took off 7 bases at V and 9 bases at J, with 19 bases between the two ends. CDR3 sequence: CASTSIRQSVIQYF. As DNA, the CDR3 is TGTGCCAGCACCTCGATTAGGCAGTCAGTCATTCAGTACTTC.

This chain's CDR3 is CSARLSDYEQYF. The CDR3 DNA follows: TGCAGTGCTAGATTGTCGGATTACGAGCAGTACTTC. This sequence joins TRBV20-1 and TRBJ2-7, with D unresolved. CDR1 is DFQATT, CDR2 SNEGSKA, per germline (reference sequence). V shed 2 bases and J shed 4 bases, with 9 bases lying between them. The CDR3 contains 12 residues.

The chain links TRBV6-1 to TRBJ1-1, with 10 bases aligning to TRBD1. Trimming removed 5 bases from V and 4 bases from J; junction bases left unmatched: 7. The CDR3 is 15 amino acids. Germline V gene lookup returns CDR1 MNHNS and CDR2 SASEGT. The CDR3 spells CASSTSGQGFTEAFF. The DNA of the CDR3 is TGTGCCAGCAGTACCTCGGGACAGGGGTTCACTGAAGCTTTCTTT.

The chain employs TRBV5-4 and TRBJ2-7; perhaps TRBD2 as D (6 bases). Germline loops: CDR1 SGHNT, CDR2 YYREEE (reference sequence). The germline V and J ends were trimmed by 4 bases and 4 bases, with 12 bases remaining between them. The CDR3 totals 13 residues. CDR3 bases: TGTGCCAGCAGCACTGGGACTCAGTACGAGCAGTACTTC. Residues: CASSTGTQYEQYF.

J is TRBJ1-2 and V is TRBV19; D is possibly TRBD1 (5 bases). The CDR3 is 13 amino acids. With 1 base removed from V and 5 bases from J, the gap between germline ends came to 8 bases. Germline V gives CDR1 LNHDA, CDR2 SQIVND (reference sequence). The CDR3 loop reads CASSIGGAYGYTF. The CDR3, as DNA: TGTGCCAGTAGTATAGGGGGCGCGTATGGCTACACCTTC. Combining the CDR3 with reference TRBV19 and TRBJ1-2 gives the whole variable domain DGGITQSPKYLFRKEGQNVTLSCEQNLNHDAMYWYRQDPGQGLRLIYYSQIVNDFQKGDIAEGYSVSREKKESFPLTVTSAQKNPTAFYLCASSIGGAYGYTFGSGTRLTVV.

This rearrangement joins TRBV20-1 to TRBJ2-5, with D hard to call. Trimming stripped 3 bases from V and 3 bases from J, with 11 bases between. This CDR3 is 13 amino acids long. The V gene's germline CDR1 is DFQATT and CDR2 SNEGSKA (reference sequence). The CDR3 DNA is TGCAGTGCTAGCCCCTCGGCGGAAGAGACCCAGTACTTC. It codes for CSASPSAEETQYF.

The J gene is TRBJ2-2, the V gene TRBV7-2, with D unresolved. There are 15 residues in the CDR3. V gave up 2 bases and J gave up 1 base, with 8 bases separating them. Germline V CDR1 and CDR2: SGHTA, FQGNSA. In DNA form, the CDR3 reads TGTGCCAGCAGCTTACAATCGGGGAACACCGGGGAGCTGTTTTTT. It codes for CASSLQSGNTGELFF.